Sequencing of this T cell receptor beta chain was carried out in a study of blood T cells in healthy people across ages. Alongside a J-beta primer mix, a sample-barcoded 5' primer served in a second PCR lasting roughly 7 to 11 cycles. TCRdb passed the 5' RACE reads through MiXCR, listing each CDR3 protein once. The sample carries some 760,000 distinct CDR3 sequences, 20% to 30% recorded once. The CDR3 sequence is 12 residues long. Trimming removed 1 base from V and 7 bases from J, with 6 bases in between. In germline, CDR1 is SGHTA, CDR2 FQGNSA. At least 6 million PBMCs were isolated per sample. These data also formed part of another study, on T cells of mothers and their children.

The V gene is TRBV7-2, the J gene TRBJ2-3; D unresolved. Material for sequencing was blood. The receptor was isolated from a boy between 5 and 17 years old in good health. CDR3 coding DNA: TGTGCCAGCAGCTTAGAAGGAAATACGCAGTATTTT. This encodes CASSLEGNTQYF.